The subject of this entry is one T cell receptor (beta chain). As yet, its antigen is unknown. This sample is drawn from a study of OX40 agonist ivuxolimab in advanced cancers. Study overall: Every 2 weeks, patients received ivuxolimab intravenously, dosed at 0.01 to 10 mg/kg. Those treated in dose escalation had hepatocellular carcinoma, melanoma, renal cell cancer or head and neck cancer. General observations from the study: Antigen targets of the expanded peripheral T cells went undetermined.

Method: immunoSEQ multiplex PCR; TCRdb's copy keeps in-frame clones and lacks some. This repertoire shows tens of thousands of clones, approximately 79% found once; its top ten account for approximately 1.8%. This sequence originates from an adult with an advanced solid tumor such as melanoma, head and neck, liver or kidney cancer. The material sequenced was CD4+ or CD8+ T cells sorted from blood, taken in a trial of the OX40 agonist ivuxolimab.

The CDR3 coding sequence is TGTGCCAGCAGCTCATGGCAAGAAAAACTGTTTTTT. This translates into CASSSWQEKLFF. The chain uses TRBV11-2 and TRBJ1-4; no clear D. The CDR3 has 12 amino acids. Germline V gene sequence: CDR1 SGHAT, CDR2 FQNNGV. V gave up 4 bases and J gave up 8 bases, with 8 bases separating them.